This note documents a single T cell receptor (beta chain) sequence. It has no known antigen specificity. It has no much larger one-base neighbor in the sample; base qualities were not kept. These data come from a study of blood T cell repertoires in COVID-19 (dated by TCRdb to 2019 to 2021). For the study in its entirety: Collaborator samples came from the United States, Italy and Spain and covered acute and convalescent phases of COVID-19. HLA class I and class II types, where available, came from metadata supplied by the sample provider rather than from assay-based typing. Nearly every sample came with metadata listing a de-identified subject ID, COVID-19 status, age in years and sex. The repertoires were released in a freely available public database meant as a resource for research on the immune response to SARS-CoV-2. The prospective study material was composed of cDNA or gDNA derived from T cells, B-cell-depleted T cells, or PBMCs. Deeply sampled blood TCRbeta repertoires from subjects exposed to, actively infected with, or recovered from COVID-19 were included in the dataset. Samples were obtained from the ongoing ImmuneRACE study (first 160 participants) and from 950 to 1,500 subjects provided by 6 global collaborators. General study outcomes and caveats: How much clinical and demographic metadata was included differed by source and by participant, and the metadata was provided uncurated.

The CDR3 contains 14 residues, cysteine and phenylalanine counted. Only the CDR3 DNA is retained, 42 bases long and in frame from the first base. Compared with germline, V lacks 0 bases and J lacks 8 bases; bases without a gene match: 6. CDR1 GTSNPN and CDR2 SVGIG were looked up in the germline V gene (reference sequence). The immunoSEQ Assay, a bias-controlled multiplex PCR, was used to amplify TCRbeta CDR3 regions from genomic DNA. In the source study's methods: The number of nucleated cells in each sample was estimated from the amplification of reference gene primers within the assay. Sequence reads were collapsed and filtered to measure the absolute abundance of every unique TCRbeta CDR3 rearrangement. Productive Simpson clonality was computed per sample as the square root of Simpson's diversity index over productive rearrangements. In TCRdb, the immuneACCESS table is reduced to in-frame sequences with V and J assigned. These tables do not hold every clone; where another copy was compared, an unresolved V gene accounts for under half, and the others remain unexplained. V and J calls and clone size follow that table, whereas D and trimming were derived from the DNA. The sample table records approximately 37,000 clones; about 90% of these occur just once. The ten largest clones capture around 5.8% of the sample.

The collaborating institutions used their own protocols to collect whole blood in K2EDTA tubes. For TCRbeta analysis, collaborator samples were shipped as frozen whole blood, as isolated PBMCs, or as DNA extracted from either sample type. The chain is made from TRBV30 and TRBJ1-4; TRBD1 fits 7 bases in the junction. The sequence was collected from a woman older than 75 with acute or convalescent COVID-19. The sequencing sample was made of peripheral blood. The CDR3 has the sequence CAWSVRTGLEKLFF. The sequence in DNA is TGTGCCTGGAGTGTACGGACAGGATTGGAAAAACTGTTTTTT.